This passage covers 9 T cell receptor beta chains from one sample sequenced in a study of T cells in women clearing cervical HPV infection. Produced via immunoSEQ multiplex PCR; TCRdb's table is partial and in-frame only. This table holds around 39,000 clones. Specimen: blood buffy coat. These receptors were taken from a woman aged 18-69 years with a cervical HPV16 infection that either progressed to CIN3+ or cleared (not recorded which).

Remarks on this clone: The DNA ends 3 residues before the CDR3 does, and the rest of the CDR3 is filled in from the germline J gene. J is TRBJ2-7 and V is TRBV30, with 13 nucleotides matching TRBD2. The V segment lost 2 bases and the J segment 6 bases; nucleotides outside the gene matches: 7. The CDR3 consists of 15 residues. Germline assignment: CDR1 GTSNPN and CDR2 SVGIG (reference sequence). CDR3 bases read: TGTGCCTGGAGTTTCGGGACTAGCGGGGAGGGCGAG. It is translated as CAWSFGTSGEGE. The whole CDR3 is CAWSFGTSGEGEQYF.

This CDR3 reads CARSLQKGLGPRAEQYF. Partial CDR3 DNA: TGTGCCAGAAGCTTGCAAAAAGGGCTGGGGCCTAGGGCCGAG. This chain joins TRBV5-3 and TRBJ2-7; D is perhaps TRBD1 (5 bases). The read halts 3 residues ahead of the CDR3 end, with the missing end drawn from the germline J gene. TRBV5-3 is an ORF; its function is uncertain. V was shortened by 1 base and J by 6 bases, with 23 bases between the two germline ends. This CDR3 is built from 17 residues.

In regard to this clone: The read terminates 3 residues ahead of where the CDR3 ends, so the germline J gene completes it. The rearrangement uses TRBV30 and TRBJ2-2; D is ambiguous. The CDR3 is 13 amino acids. V lost 3 bases to trimming and J lost 5 bases, with 10 bases between them. The V gene's germline CDR1 is GTSNPN and CDR2 SVGIG (reference sequence). The sequenced part of the CDR3 DNA is TGTGCCTGGAGCCGAACATCTACCGGGGAG. The encoded protein is CAWSRTSTGE. The complete CDR3 protein is CAWSRTSTGELFF.

Of note for this clone: The read ends 3 residues before the CDR3 terminus; that terminus is restored from the germline J gene. The V call is TRBV4-1, the J call TRBJ2-1, with 9 bases aligning to TRBD2. Trimming cost V 3 bases and J 8 bases; bases outside gene matches: 2. The CDR3 has 13 amino acids. CDR1 and CDR2 (germline): MGHRA, YSYEKL. The DNA read from the CDR3 is TGCGCCAGCAGCCAGGGCGGGGGGGATGAG. This sequence encodes CASSQGGGDE. The CDR3 in full is CASSQGGGDEQFF.

Worth noting for this clone: The read ends 3 residues shy of where the CDR3 ends; the end is completed using the germline J gene. The J gene is TRBJ2-2, the V gene TRBV30; 12 positions match TRBD2. From germline, CDR1 is GTSNPN and CDR2 SVGIG (reference sequence). This CDR3 has 16 amino acids. CDR3 in amino acids: CACSLAGGSGANVLFF. CDR3 DNA (partial): TGTGCCTGTTCACTAGCGGGGGGCTCTGGGGCCAACGTG.

In the case of this clone: Read data end 3 residues before the CDR3 end; the end is taken from the germline J gene. The chain carries TRBV19 and TRBJ1-2; the D gene is possibly TRBD1 (5 bases). V shed 3 bases and J shed 3 bases, with 11 bases lying between them. The CDR3 contains 14 residues. Germline V gene lookup returns CDR1 LNHDA and CDR2 SQIVND (reference sequence). The part of the CDR3 DNA that was read is TGTGCCAGTAGTATCGCAGGGTGGGACTATGGC. It yields the protein CASSIAGWDYG. The entire CDR3 sequence reads CASSIAGWDYGYTF.

Of note for this clone: Read sequence stops 3 residues before the CDR3 end, and the germline J gene provides the missing end. V and J are TRBV7-7 and TRBJ2-1, with 9 bases aligning to TRBD1. Germline CDR1 SSHAT, CDR2 FNYEAQ (reference sequence). J gave up 7 bases and V 4 bases, and 5 bases lay outside the gene matches. This CDR3 has 14 residues. CDR3 DNA, as far as it was read: TGTGCCAGCAGCTCCACAGGGGGCGCGAATGAG. Translated, it gives CASSSTGGANE. In full, the CDR3 is CASSSTGGANEQFF.

Concerning this clone itself: The read is 3 residues too short to cover the CDR3 end, so that end is filled in from the germline J gene. V and J are TRBV30 and TRBJ2-4, with D possibly matching TRBD2 (6 bases). The CDR3 has 16 amino acids. Germline CDR1 and CDR2: GTSNPN and SVGIG (reference sequence). CDR3 bases read: TGTGCCTGGAGTGTACAAGGGCGGGATAGCAATCAGCCT. Its protein product is CAWSVQGRDSNQP. The entire CDR3 is CAWSVQGRDSNQPQYF.

Points on this clone: The read gets to within 3 residues of the CDR3 end, and the germline J gene fills in the rest. This rearrangement joins TRBV19 to TRBJ1-1; weak D call: TRBD1 (5 bases). CDR3 length: 14 residues. V lost 9 bases, J lost 4 bases, and 18 bases lay in between. Germline V gene sequence: CDR1 LNHDA, CDR2 SQIVND (reference sequence). The CDR3 is CARLPREGGTEAFF. Partial CDR3 DNA: TGTGCCAGGTTACCCAGGGAAGGAGGCACTGAA.